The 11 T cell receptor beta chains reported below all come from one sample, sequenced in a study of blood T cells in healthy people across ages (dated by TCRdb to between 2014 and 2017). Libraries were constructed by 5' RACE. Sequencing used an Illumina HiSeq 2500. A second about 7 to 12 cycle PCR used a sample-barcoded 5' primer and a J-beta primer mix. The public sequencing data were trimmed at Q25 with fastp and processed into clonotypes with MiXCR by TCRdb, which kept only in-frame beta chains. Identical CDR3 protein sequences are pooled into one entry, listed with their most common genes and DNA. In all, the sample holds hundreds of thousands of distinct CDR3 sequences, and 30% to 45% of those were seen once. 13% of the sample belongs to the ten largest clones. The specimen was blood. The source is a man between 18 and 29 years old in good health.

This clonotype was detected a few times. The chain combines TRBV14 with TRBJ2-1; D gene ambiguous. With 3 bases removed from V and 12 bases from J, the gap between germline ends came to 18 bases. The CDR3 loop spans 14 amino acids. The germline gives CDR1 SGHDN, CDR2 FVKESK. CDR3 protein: CASSHSDHDLGQFF. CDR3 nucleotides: TGTGCCAGCAGCCATTCCGATCATGACCTCGGGCAGTTCTTC.

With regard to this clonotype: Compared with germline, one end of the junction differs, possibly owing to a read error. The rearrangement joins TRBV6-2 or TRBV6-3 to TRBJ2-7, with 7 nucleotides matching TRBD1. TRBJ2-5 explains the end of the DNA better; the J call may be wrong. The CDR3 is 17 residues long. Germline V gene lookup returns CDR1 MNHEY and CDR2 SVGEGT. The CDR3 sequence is CASSSLIPGQRRLTQYF. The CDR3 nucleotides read TGCGCCAGCAGTTCTTTAATCCCGGGACAGCGGCGGTTGACCCAGTACTTC.

For the CDR3, the DNA is TGTGCCAGCGGTCGGGGGGGATTGGGTGAGCAGTACTTC. Its protein is CASGRGGLGEQYF. This chain joins TRBV3-1 and TRBJ2-7, with TRBD2 matching 8 bases. The V segment lost 8 bases and the J segment 7 bases; nucleotides outside the gene matches: 10. Germline V gene sequence: CDR1 LGHDT, CDR2 YNNKEL (reference sequence). There are 13 residues in the CDR3.

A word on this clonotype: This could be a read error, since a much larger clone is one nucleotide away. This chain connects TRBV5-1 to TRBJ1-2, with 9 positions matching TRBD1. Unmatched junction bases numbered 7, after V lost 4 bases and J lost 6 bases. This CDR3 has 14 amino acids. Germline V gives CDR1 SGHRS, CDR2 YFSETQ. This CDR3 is CASSVAGQGNGYTF. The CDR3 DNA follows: TGCGCCAGCAGCGTGGCCGGACAGGGGAATGGCTACACCTTC. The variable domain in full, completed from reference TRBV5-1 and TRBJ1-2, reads KAGVTQTPRYLIKTRGQQVTLSCSPISGHRSVSWYQQTPGQGLQFLFEYFSETQRNKGNFPGRFSGRQFSNSRSEMNVSTLELGDSALYLCASSVAGQGNGYTFGSGTRLTVV.

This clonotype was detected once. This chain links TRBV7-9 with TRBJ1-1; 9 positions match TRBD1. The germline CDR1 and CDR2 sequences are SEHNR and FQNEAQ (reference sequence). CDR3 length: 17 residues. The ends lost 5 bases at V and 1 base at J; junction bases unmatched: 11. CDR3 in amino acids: CASSRGRGDRENTEAFF. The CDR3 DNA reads TGTGCCAGCAGCCGAGGCCGGGGGGACAGGGAGAACACTGAAGCTTTCTTT.

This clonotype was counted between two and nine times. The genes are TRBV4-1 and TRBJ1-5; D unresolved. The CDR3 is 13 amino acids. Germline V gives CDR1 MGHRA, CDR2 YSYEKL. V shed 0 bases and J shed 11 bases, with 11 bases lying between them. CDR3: CASSQDTSYAQHF. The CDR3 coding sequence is TGCGCCAGCAGCCAAGATACGTCGTATGCCCAGCATTTT.

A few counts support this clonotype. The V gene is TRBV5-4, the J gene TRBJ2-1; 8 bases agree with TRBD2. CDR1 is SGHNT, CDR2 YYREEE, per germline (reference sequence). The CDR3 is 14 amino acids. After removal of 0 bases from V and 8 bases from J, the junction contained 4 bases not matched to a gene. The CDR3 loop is CASSLVGREDEQFF. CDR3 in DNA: TGTGCCAGCAGCTTGGTGGGGCGGGAGGATGAGCAGTTCTTC.

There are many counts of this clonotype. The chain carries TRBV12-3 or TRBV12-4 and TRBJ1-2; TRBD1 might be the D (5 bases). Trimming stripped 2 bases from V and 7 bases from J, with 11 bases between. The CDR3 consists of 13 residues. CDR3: CASSLSGESGYTF. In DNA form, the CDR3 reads TGTGCCAGCAGTTTATCGGGGGAATCTGGCTACACCTTC.

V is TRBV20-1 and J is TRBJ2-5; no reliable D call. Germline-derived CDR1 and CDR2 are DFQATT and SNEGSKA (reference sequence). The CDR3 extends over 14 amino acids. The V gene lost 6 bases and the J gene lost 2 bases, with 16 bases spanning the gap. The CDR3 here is CSALDRVGQETQYF. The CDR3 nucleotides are TGCAGTGCCCTGGATAGAGTGGGACAAGAGACCCAGTACTTC.

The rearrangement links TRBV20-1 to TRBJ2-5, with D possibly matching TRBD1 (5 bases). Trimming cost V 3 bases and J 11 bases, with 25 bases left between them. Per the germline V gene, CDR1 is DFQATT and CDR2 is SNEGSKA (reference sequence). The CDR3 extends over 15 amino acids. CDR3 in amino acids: CSASTLARGPEGQYF. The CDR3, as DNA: TGCAGTGCTAGTACCTTGGCAAGGGGTCCGGAAGGGCAGTACTTC.

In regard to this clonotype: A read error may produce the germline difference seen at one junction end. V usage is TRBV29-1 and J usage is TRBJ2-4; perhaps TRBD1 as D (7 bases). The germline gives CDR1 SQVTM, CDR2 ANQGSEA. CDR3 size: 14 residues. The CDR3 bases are TGCAGCGTACAGGGGATACTAGCCAAAAACAGTCAGTACTTC. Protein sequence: CSVQGILAKNSQYF.